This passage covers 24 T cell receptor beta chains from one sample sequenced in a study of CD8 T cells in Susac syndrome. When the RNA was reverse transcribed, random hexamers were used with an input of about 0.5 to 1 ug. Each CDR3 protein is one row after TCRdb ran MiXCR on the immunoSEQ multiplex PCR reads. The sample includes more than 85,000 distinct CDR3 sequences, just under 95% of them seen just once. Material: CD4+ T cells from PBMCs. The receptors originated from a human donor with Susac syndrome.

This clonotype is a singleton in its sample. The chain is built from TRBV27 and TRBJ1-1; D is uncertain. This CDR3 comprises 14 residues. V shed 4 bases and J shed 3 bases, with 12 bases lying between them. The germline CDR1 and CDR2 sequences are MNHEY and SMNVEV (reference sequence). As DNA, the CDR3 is TGTGCCAGCAGTTGGGTCGTGCAGGACACTGAAGCTTTCTTT. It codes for CASSWVVQDTEAFF.

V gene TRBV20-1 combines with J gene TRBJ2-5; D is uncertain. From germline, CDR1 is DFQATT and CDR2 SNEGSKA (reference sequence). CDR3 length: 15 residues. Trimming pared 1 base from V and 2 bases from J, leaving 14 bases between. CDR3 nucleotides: TGCAGTGCTAGAGTAGCCGGACGTGTACAAGAGACCCAGTACTTC. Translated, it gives CSARVAGRVQETQYF.

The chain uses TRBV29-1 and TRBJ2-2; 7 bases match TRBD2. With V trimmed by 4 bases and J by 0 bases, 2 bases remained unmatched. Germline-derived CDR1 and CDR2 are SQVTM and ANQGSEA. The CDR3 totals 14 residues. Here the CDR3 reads CSVGLATNTGELFF. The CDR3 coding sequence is TGCAGCGTTGGACTAGCAACGAACACCGGGGAGCTGTTTTTT.

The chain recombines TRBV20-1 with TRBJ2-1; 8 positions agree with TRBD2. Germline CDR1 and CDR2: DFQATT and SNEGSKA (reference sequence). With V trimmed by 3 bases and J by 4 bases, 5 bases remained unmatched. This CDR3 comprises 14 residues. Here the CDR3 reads CSASLRGGYNEQFF. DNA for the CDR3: TGCAGTGCTAGTCTCCGGGGGGGATACAATGAGCAGTTCTTC.

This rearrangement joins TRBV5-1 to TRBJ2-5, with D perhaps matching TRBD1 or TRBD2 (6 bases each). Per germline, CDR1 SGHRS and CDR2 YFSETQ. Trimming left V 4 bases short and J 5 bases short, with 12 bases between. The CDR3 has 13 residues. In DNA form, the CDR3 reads TGCGCCAGCAGCCCGGAAGGGGGGGAGACCCAGTACTTC. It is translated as CASSPEGGETQYF. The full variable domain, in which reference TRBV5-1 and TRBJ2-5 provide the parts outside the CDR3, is KAGVTQTPRYLIKTRGQQVTLSCSPISGHRSVSWYQQTPGQGLQFLFEYFSETQRNKGNFPGRFSGRQFSNSRSEMNVSTLELGDSALYLCASSPEGGETQYFGPGTRLLVL.

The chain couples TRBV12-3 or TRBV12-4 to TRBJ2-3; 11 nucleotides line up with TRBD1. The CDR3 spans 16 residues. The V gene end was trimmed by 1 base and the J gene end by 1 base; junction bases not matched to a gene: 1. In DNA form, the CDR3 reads TGTGCCAGCAGTTTAGGGACAGGGGGCGGCACAGATACGCAGTATTTT. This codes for CASSLGTGGGTDTQYF.

As DNA, the CDR3 is TGTGCCAGCAGTTTACAGGGGAATCTCTGGGAGACCCAGTACTTC. The encoded protein is CASSLQGNLWETQYF. V is TRBV28 and J is TRBJ2-5; possibly TRBD1 for D (6 bases). This CDR3 region has 15 residues. Germline-derived CDR1 and CDR2 are MDHEN and SYDVKM. Trimming left V 2 bases short and J 5 bases short, with 15 bases between.

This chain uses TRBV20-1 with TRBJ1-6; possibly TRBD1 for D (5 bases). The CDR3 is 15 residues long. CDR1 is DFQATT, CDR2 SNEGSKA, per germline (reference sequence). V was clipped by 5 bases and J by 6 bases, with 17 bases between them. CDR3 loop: CSAGQGARRNSPLHF. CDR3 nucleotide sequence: TGCAGTGCTGGTCAAGGGGCCAGGCGTAATTCACCCCTCCACTTT.

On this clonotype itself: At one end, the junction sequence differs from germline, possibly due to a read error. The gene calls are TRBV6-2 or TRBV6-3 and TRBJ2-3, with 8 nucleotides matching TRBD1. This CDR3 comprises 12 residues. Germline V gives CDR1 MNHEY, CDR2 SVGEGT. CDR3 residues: CASSSSGQVRDF. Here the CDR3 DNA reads TGTGCCAGCAGTTCCTCGGGACAGGTTCGGGATTTT.

In DNA, the CDR3 is TGTGCCAGCAGCCGGTCGGTCGGACTTGGCTCTGGGGCCAACGTCCTGACTTTC. As protein: CASSRSVGLGSGANVLTF. The gene calls are TRBV7-2 and TRBJ2-6; weak D call: TRBD2 (5 bases). V dropped 5 bases and J dropped 0 bases, with 17 bases sitting between them. The V gene's germline CDR1 is SGHTA and CDR2 FQGNSA. The CDR3 sequence is 18 residues long. The variable domain in full, with the rest retrieved from reference TRBV7-2 and TRBJ2-6, is GAGVSQSPSNKVTEKGKDVELRCDPISGHTALYWYRQSLGQGLEFLIYFQGNSAPDKSGLPSDRFSAERTGGSVSTLTIQRTQQEDSAVYLCASSRSVGLGSGANVLTFGAGSRLTVL.

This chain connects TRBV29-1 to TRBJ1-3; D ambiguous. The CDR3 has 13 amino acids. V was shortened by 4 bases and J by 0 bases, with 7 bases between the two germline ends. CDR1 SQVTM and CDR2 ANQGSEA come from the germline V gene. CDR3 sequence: CSVVPFSGNTIYF. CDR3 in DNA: TGCAGCGTTGTACCCTTCTCTGGAAACACCATATATTTT.

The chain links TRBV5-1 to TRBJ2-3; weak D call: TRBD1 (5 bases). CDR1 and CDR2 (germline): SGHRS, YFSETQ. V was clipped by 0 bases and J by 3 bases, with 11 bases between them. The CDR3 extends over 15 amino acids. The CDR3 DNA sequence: TGCGCCAGCAGCTTGGATGGGGCGAGGACAGATACGCAGTATTTT. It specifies CASSLDGARTDTQYF.

CDR3 nucleotide sequence: TGTGCCAGCAGCGAGGGATTGGGAGGGAATCAGCCCCAGCATTTT. Protein product: CASSEGLGGNQPQHF. The chain is built from TRBV9 and TRBJ1-5; D not certain. CDR1 and CDR2 from the germline V gene are SGDLS and YYNGEE. This CDR3 is built from 15 residues. Trimming shortened V by 3 bases and J by 4 bases, and 14 bases separated the two germline ends.

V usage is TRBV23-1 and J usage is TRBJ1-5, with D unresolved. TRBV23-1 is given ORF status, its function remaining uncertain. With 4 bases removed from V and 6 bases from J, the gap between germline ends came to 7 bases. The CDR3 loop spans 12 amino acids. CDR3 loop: CASSLLGQPQHF. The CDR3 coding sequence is TGCGCCAGCAGTCTATTAGGTCAGCCCCAGCATTTT.

CDR3 nucleotides: TGTGCCTGGAGTGTAGCCCTCGAAACGCTATCTAGCCAAAACATTCAGTACTTC. Its protein is CAWSVALETLSSQNIQYF. The chain links TRBV30 to TRBJ2-4; D is perhaps TRBD2 (5 bases). Germline V gene sequence: CDR1 GTSNPN, CDR2 SVGIG (reference sequence). The CDR3 has 18 residues. V was cut by 0 bases and J by 5 bases, with 23 bases left in between.

CDR3 residues: CASSRATQETQYF. The CDR3 bases are TGTGCCAGTAGTAGGGCTACCCAAGAGACCCAGTACTTC. This chain connects TRBV19 to TRBJ2-5; D is unclear. Germline V CDR1 and CDR2: LNHDA, SQIVND (reference sequence). V lost 4 bases, J lost 1 base, and 7 bases lay in between. The CDR3 runs 13 residues.

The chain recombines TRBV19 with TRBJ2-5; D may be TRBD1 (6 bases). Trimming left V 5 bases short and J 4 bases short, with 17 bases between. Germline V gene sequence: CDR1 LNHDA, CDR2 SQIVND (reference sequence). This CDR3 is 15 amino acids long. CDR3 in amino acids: CASSLRQGRGETQYF. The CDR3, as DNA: TGTGCCAGTAGTCTCCGGCAGGGCAGGGGAGAGACCCAGTACTTC.

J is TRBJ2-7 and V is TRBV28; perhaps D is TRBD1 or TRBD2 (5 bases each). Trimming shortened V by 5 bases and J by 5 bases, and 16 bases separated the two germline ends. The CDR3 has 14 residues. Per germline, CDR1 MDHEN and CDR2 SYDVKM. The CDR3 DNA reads TGTGCCAGCAGTCCCCAGGGACGTCGCCACGAGCAGTACTTC. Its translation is CASSPQGRRHEQYF.

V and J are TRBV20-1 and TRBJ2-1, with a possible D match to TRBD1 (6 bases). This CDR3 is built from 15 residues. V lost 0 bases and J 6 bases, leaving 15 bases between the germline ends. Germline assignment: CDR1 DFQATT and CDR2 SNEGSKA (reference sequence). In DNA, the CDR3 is TGCAGTGCTAGAGACGGACAGTTTGAGGTCAATGAGCAGTTCTTC. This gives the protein CSARDGQFEVNEQFF.

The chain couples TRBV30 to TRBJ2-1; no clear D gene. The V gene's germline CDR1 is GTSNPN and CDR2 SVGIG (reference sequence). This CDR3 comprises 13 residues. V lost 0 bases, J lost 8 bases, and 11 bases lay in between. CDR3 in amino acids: CAWSVPLPDEQFF. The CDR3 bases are TGTGCCTGGAGTGTTCCCCTTCCCGATGAGCAGTTCTTC.

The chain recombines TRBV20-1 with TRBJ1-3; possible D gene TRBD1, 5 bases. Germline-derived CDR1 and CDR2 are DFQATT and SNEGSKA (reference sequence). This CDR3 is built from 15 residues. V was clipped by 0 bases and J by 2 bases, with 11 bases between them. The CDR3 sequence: CSARDSGSAGNTIYF. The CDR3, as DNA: TGCAGTGCTAGAGACTCAGGGTCGGCTGGAAACACCATATATTTT.

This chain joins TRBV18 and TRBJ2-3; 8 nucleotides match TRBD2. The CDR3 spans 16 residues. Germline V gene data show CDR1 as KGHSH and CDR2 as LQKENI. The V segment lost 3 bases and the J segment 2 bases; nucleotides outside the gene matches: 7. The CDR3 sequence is CASSPNSGVYTDTQYF. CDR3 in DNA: TGTGCCAGCTCACCCAATAGCGGGGTCTACACAGATACGCAGTATTTT.

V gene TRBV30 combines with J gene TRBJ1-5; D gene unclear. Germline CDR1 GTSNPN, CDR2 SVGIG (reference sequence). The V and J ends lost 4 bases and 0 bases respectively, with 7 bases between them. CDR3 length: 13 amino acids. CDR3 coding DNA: TGTGCCTGGAATCATAATAGCAATCAGCCCCAGCATTTT. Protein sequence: CAWNHNSNQPQHF.

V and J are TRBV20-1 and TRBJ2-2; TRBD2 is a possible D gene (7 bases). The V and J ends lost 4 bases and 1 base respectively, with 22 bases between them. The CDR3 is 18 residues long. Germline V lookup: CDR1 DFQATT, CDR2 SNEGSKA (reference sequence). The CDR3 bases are TGCAGTGCTATTAGTCCTACGGCGGGGGCGATGAACACCGGGGAGCTGTTTTTT. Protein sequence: CSAISPTAGAMNTGELFF.